The 15 T cell receptor beta chains listed next were all sequenced from one sample in a study of T cell repertoires in cytomegalovirus infection. TCRdb recomputed calls from the reads with MiXCR, one row per CDR3 protein. Seen here are around 740,000 distinct CDR3 sequences, roughly 35% observed once, and the top ten hold 2.5% to 3.5%. The sample was PBMCs. These receptors came from a human donor in good health (CMV status not recorded). Some clones in this sample may be carry-over from other donors' samples.

Details on this clonotype: Sequence at one end of the junction differs from germline and may be a read error. J is TRBJ2-3 and V is TRBV11-2; no clear D gene. Germline V gives CDR1 SGHAT, CDR2 FQNNGV. The CDR3 consists of 14 residues. The CDR3 protein is CASSFRVPIDTQYF. The CDR3, as DNA: TGTGCAAGCAGCTTTCGGGTTCCTATAGATACGCAGTATTTT.

The chain couples TRBV11-2 to TRBJ2-3; D is uncertain. Trimming removed 5 bases from V and 8 bases from J, with 11 bases in between. CDR1 and CDR2 from the germline V gene are SGHAT and FQNNGV. The CDR3 runs to 12 residues. As DNA, the CDR3 is TGTGCCAGCAGCCCAGCAGGCCTTACGCAGTATTTT. This translates into CASSPAGLTQYF.

This clonotype was seen a few times. The chain uses TRBV7-8 and TRBJ1-5; D gene unclear. Germline CDR1 SGHVS, CDR2 FQNEAQ. The CDR3 has 18 residues. V lost 6 bases, J lost 0 bases, and 21 bases lay in between. The CDR3 DNA is TGTGCCAGCAGTCAGCTAGTCGGCGTATTTACTAGCAATCAGCCCCAGCATTTT. Its protein is CASSQLVGVFTSNQPQHF. Full variable domain (rest looked up from reference TRBV7-8 and TRBJ1-5): GAGVSQSPRYKVAKRGQDVALRCDPISGHVSLFWYQQALGQGPEFLTYFQNEAQLDKSGLPSDRFFAERPEGSVSTLKIQRTQQEDSAVYLCASSQLVGVFTSNQPQHFGDGTRLSIL.

The genes are TRBV20-1 and TRBJ2-3; possible D gene TRBD2, 6 bases. Germline lookup yields CDR1 DFQATT and CDR2 SNEGSKA (reference sequence). With 0 bases removed from V and 4 bases from J, the gap between germline ends came to 14 bases. The CDR3 sequence is 15 residues long. DNA of the CDR3: TGCAGTGCTAGAGATCCCGGTAGCGGATCAGATACGCAGTATTTT. Translated, it gives CSARDPGSGSDTQYF.

V gene TRBV19 combines with J gene TRBJ2-2, with D tentatively TRBD2 (5 bases). The V gene lost 4 bases and the J gene lost 6 bases, with 18 bases spanning the gap. The CDR3 totals 16 residues. Germline CDR1 and CDR2: LNHDA and SQIVND (reference sequence). The CDR3 nucleotides are TGTGCCAGTAGTACTTACCGCGCCTCTAGCTCCGGGGAGCTGTTTTTT. As protein: CASSTYRASSSGELFF.

The chain carries TRBV6-2 or TRBV6-3 and TRBJ2-1, with TRBD1 as a possible D gene (5 bases). Germline V gives CDR1 MNHEY, CDR2 SVGEGT. V dropped 8 bases and J dropped 5 bases, with 22 bases sitting between them. The CDR3 covers 16 residues. The CDR3 DNA is TGTGCCAGCGCGCTAAGGGTCAGGGTTGTAGACAATGAGCAGTTCTTC. Encoded protein: CASALRVRVVDNEQFF.

The rearrangement uses TRBV7-8 and TRBJ2-1, with TRBD2 as a possible D gene (5 bases). Germline CDR1 SGHVS, CDR2 FQNEAQ. The CDR3 spans 14 residues. V was cut by 3 bases and J by 3 bases, with 9 bases left in between. For the CDR3, the DNA is TGTGCCAGCAGCTTTAACCGGGACTACAATGAGCAGTTCTTC. It codes for CASSFNRDYNEQFF.

This clonotype has a handful of counts. CDR3 DNA sequence: TGTGCCAGCAGGGGGGACAGGAACTATGGCTACACCTTC. Residues: CASRGDRNYGYTF. The chain links TRBV28 to TRBJ1-2; 8 bases line up with TRBD1. The CDR3 sequence is 13 residues long. Germline CDR1 MDHEN, CDR2 SYDVKM. V was pared by 6 bases and J by 2 bases, with 2 bases of the junction left unmatched.

V usage is TRBV19 and J usage is TRBJ2-5, with 7 bases aligning to TRBD2. The V gene's germline CDR1 is LNHDA and CDR2 SQIVND (reference sequence). The CDR3 length is 16 residues. The trim removed 3 bases at V and 5 bases at J, leaving 12 bases unmatched. The CDR3 DNA is TGTGCCAGTAGTATGGGCGGGAGACGAACGGAGGAGACCCAGTACTTC. Encoded protein: CASSMGGRRTEETQYF.

The CDR3 sequence is CATSDLATKDTQYF. The CDR3, as DNA: TGTGCCACCAGTGATTTAGCCACAAAGGATACGCAGTATTTT. The rearrangement uses TRBV24-1 and TRBJ2-3; D is unclear. Trimming removed 1 base at V and 6 bases at J, with 10 bases between. In germline, CDR1 is KGHDR, CDR2 SFDVKD. The CDR3 sequence is 14 residues long.

This chain uses TRBV19 with TRBJ1-1; D gene ambiguous. This CDR3 contains 13 residues. The ends were cut back, 6 bases at V and 3 bases at J, with 11 bases in the middle. The germline V gene has CDR1 LNHDA and CDR2 SQIVND (reference sequence). This CDR3 reads CASRLKGDTEAFF. CDR3 DNA sequence: TGTGCCAGTAGGCTCAAGGGAGACACTGAAGCTTTCTTT. The entire variable domain, with the rest obtained from reference TRBV19 and TRBJ1-1, is as follows: DGGITQSPKYLFRKEGQNVTLSCEQNLNHDAMYWYRQDPGQGLRLIYYSQIVNDFQKGDIAEGYSVSREKKESFPLTVTSAQKNPTAFYLCASRLKGDTEAFFGQGTRLTVV.

The chain is built from TRBV11-2 and TRBJ2-5; D unclear. The CDR3 has 14 residues. Per the germline V gene, CDR1 is SGHAT and CDR2 is FQNNGV. Deletions cut 0 bases from V and 4 bases from J, with 9 bases between. The chain's CDR3 is CASSLDVGGETQYF. CDR3 sequence (DNA): TGTGCCAGCAGCTTAGATGTAGGCGGAGAGACCCAGTACTTC.

This clonotype was observed many times. This chain uses TRBV7-2 with TRBJ2-3; D gene uncertain. This CDR3 region has 12 residues. Trimming shortened V by 5 bases and J by 2 bases, and 5 bases separated the two germline ends. CDR1 and CDR2 from the germline V gene are SGHTA and FQGNSA. DNA for the CDR3: TGTGCCAGCAGCCAGTTCACAGATACGCAGTATTTT. Its protein product is CASSQFTDTQYF. The variable domain in full, with the rest retrieved from reference TRBV7-2 and TRBJ2-3, is GAGVSQSPSNKVTEKGKDVELRCDPISGHTALYWYRQSLGQGLEFLIYFQGNSAPDKSGLPSDRFSAERTGGSVSTLTIQRTQQEDSAVYLCASSQFTDTQYFGPGTRLTVL.

A few counts support this clonotype. The chain employs TRBV2 and TRBJ1-1, with a possible D match to TRBD1 (6 bases). The germline CDR1 and CDR2 sequences are SNHLY and FYNNEI. V lost 8 bases and J lost 1, with 23 bases in between. This CDR3 has 17 amino acids. The CDR3 protein is CASGPTGPGVSNTEAFF. The CDR3 coding sequence is TGTGCCAGCGGCCCAACAGGGCCAGGGGTTTCGAACACTGAAGCTTTCTTT.

The chain carries TRBV19 and TRBJ2-1; TRBD2 is a possible D gene (5 bases). The CDR3 loop spans 17 amino acids. Germline CDR1 LNHDA, CDR2 SQIVND (reference sequence). V dropped 5 bases and J dropped 6 bases, with 23 bases sitting between them. This CDR3 reads CASSGPGELGKGNEQFF. In DNA, the CDR3 is TGTGCCAGTAGTGGGCCCGGAGAACTAGGGAAGGGCAATGAGCAGTTCTTC.